Reported below is one T cell receptor (beta chain). Its cognate antigen is unknown. Over chemoradiotherapy, repertoires were sampled more than once. The table came from immunoSEQ multiplex PCR; TCRdb's copy has only in-frame clones and leaves some out. This table has just under 2,000 clones, 80% to 90% appearing once. The sample comes from a study of chemoradiotherapy in HPV16-positive cancers. Study context: Candidate HPV-specific T-cell clones and common TCR motifs came from functional assays in two HPV16-positive patients.

Trimming stripped 6 bases from V and 6 bases from J, with 12 bases between. Germline V gene lookup returns CDR1 MNHEY and CDR2 SMNVEV (reference sequence). CDR3 length: 13 residues. The study's findings and limits: Non-HPV-specific T cells did not expand in tumors during treatment, whereas candidate HPV-specific clones and E7-related motifs did.

Material: tumor tissue, obtained from a patient who underwent chemoradiotherapy. V is TRBV27 and J is TRBJ1-5, with unresolved D. This clonotype was sampled from a human donor with HPV-associated anogenital cancer. In DNA form, the CDR3 reads TGTGCCAGCAGCTGGGAGTATGGTCAGCCCCAGCATTTT. Translated, it gives CASSWEYGQPQHF.